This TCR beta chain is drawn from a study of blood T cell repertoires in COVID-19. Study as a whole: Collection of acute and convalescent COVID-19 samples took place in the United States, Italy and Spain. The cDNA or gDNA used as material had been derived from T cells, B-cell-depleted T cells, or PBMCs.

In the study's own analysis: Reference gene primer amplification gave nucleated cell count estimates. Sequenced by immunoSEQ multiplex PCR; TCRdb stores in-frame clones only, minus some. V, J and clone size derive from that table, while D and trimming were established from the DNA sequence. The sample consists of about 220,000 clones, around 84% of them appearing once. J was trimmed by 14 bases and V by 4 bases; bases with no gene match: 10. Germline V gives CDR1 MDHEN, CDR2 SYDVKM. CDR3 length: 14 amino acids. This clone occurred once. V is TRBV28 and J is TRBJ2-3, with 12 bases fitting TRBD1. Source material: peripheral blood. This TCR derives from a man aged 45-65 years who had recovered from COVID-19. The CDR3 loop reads CASSSGGQGAVGYF. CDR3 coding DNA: TGTGCCAGCAGTTCCGGGGGACAGGGGGCTGTGGGGTATTTT.